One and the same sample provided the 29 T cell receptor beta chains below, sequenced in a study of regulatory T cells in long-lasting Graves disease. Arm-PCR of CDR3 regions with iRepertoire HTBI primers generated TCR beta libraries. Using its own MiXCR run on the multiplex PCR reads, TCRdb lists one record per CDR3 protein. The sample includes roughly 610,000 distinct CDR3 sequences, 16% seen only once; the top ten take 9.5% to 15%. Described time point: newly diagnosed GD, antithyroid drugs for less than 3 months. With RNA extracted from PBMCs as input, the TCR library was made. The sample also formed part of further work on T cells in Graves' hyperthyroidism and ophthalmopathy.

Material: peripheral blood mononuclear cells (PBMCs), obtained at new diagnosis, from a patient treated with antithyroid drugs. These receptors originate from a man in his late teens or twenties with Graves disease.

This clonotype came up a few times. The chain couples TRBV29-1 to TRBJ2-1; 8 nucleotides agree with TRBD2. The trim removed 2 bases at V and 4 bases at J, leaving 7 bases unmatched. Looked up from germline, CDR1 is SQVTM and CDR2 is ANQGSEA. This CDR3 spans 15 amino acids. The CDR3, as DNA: TGCAGCGTTGAATTGGCTAGCGGGCCTTACAATGAGCAGTTCTTC. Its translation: CSVELASGPYNEQFF.

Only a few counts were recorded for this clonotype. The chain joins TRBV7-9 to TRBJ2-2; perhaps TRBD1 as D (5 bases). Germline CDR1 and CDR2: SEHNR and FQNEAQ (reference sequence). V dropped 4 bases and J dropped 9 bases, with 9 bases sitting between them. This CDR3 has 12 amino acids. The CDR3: CASSSTEWELFF. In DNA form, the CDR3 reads TGTGCCAGCAGCTCGACAGAATGGGAGCTGTTTTTT.

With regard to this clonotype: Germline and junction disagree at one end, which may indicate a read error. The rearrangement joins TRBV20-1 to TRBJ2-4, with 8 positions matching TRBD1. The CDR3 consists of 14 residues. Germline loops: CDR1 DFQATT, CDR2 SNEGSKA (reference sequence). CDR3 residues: CSARDSGGLNIQYF. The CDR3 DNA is TGCAGTGCGAGAGACTCAGGGGGCCTAAACATTCAGTACTTC.

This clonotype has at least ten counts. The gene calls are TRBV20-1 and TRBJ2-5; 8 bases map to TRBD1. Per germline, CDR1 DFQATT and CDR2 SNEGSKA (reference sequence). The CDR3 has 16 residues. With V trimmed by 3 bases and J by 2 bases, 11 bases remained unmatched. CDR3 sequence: CSASPGDRPPQETQYF. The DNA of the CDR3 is TGCAGTGCTAGCCCCGGGGACAGGCCGCCTCAAGAGACCCAGTACTTC.

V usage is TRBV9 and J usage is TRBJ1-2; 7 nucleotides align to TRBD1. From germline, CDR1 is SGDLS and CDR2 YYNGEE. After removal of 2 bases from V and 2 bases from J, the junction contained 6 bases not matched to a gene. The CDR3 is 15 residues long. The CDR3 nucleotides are TGTGCCAGCAGCGTGACCGGGACAGCGAACTATGGCTACACCTTC. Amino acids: CASSVTGTANYGYTF.

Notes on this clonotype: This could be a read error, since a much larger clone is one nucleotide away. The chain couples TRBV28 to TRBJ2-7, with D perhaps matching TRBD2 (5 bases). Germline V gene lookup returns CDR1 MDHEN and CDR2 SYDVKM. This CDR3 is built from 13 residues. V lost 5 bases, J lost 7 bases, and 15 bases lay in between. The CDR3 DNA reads TGTGCCAGCAGTCCCCCCGGGAAATGGGAGCAGTACTTC. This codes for CASSPPGKWEQYF.

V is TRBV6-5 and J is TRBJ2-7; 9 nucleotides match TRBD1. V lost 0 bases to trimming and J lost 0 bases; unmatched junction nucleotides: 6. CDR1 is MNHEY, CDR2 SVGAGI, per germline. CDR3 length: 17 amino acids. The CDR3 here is CASSYSGQGYRSYEQYF. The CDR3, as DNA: TGTGCCAGCAGTTACTCGGGACAGGGCTACCGCTCCTACGAGCAGTACTTC.

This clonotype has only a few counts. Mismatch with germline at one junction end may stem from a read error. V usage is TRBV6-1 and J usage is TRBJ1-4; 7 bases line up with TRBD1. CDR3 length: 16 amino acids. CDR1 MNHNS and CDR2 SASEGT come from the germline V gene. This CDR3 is CASSEDATGLNEKLFF. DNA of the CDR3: TGTGCCAGTAGTGAAGATGCGACAGGGCTTAATGAAAAACTGTTTTTT.

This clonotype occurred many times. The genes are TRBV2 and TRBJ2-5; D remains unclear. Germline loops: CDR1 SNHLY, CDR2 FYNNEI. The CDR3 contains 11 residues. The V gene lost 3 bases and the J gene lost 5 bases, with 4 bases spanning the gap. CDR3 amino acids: CASSDFETQYF. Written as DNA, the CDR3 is TGTGCCAGCAGTGACTTCGAGACCCAGTACTTC.

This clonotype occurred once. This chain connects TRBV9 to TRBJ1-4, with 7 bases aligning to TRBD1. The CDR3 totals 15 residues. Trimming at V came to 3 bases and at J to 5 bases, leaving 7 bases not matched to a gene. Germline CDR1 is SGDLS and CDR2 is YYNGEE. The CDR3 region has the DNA TGTGCCAGCAGCGCCCGGGACAGTTCGAATGAAAAACTGTTTTTT. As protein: CASSARDSSNEKLFF.

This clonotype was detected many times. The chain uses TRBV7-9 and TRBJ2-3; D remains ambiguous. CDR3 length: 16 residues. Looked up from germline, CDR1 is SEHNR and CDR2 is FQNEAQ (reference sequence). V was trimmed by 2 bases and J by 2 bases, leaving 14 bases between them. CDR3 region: CASSLRLLSLTDTQYF. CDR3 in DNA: TGTGCCAGCAGCTTAAGACTTCTATCCCTCACAGATACGCAGTATTTT. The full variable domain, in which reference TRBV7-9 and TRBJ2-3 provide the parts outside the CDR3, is DTGVSQNPRHKITKRGQNVTFRCDPISEHNRLYWYRQTLGQGPEFLTYFQNEAQLEKSRLLSDRFSAERPKGSFSTLEIQRTEQGDSAMYLCASSLRLLSLTDTQYFGPGTRLTVL.

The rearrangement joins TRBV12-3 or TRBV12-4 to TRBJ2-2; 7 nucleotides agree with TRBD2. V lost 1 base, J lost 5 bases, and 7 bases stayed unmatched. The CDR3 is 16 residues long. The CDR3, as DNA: TGTGCCAGCAGTTTAGGGGGCGGGAGAGGTACCGGGGAGCTGTTTTTT. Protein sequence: CASSLGGGRGTGELFF.

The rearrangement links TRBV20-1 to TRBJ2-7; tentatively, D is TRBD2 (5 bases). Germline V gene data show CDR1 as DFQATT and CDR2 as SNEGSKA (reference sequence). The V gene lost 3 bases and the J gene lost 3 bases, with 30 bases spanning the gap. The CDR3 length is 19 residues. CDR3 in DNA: TGCAGTGCTAGCCACCCCGCCGCCGACTTAGCGACTGACCTCTACGAGCAGTACTTC. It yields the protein CSASHPAADLATDLYEQYF.

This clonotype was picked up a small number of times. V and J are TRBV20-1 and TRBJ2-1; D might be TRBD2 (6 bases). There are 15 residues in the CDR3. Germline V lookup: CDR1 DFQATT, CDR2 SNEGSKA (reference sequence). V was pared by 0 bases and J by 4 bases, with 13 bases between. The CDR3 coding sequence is TGCAGTGCTAGAGATTCAGCTAGCGATTACAATGAGCAGTTCTTC. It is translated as CSARDSASDYNEQFF.

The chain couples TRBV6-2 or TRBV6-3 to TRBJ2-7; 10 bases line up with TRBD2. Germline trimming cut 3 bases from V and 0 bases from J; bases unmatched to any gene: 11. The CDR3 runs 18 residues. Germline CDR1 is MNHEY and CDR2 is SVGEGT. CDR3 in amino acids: CASSYYRYSGRSSYEQYF. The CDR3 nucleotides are TGTGCCAGCAGTTATTACCGCTATAGCGGGAGGAGCTCCTACGAGCAGTACTTC.

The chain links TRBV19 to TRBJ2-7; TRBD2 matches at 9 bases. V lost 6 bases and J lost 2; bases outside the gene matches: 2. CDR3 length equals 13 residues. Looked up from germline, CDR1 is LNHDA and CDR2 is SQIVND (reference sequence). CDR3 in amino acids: CASSGGRAYEQYF. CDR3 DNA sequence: TGTGCCAGTAGCGGCGGGAGGGCCTACGAGCAGTACTTC.

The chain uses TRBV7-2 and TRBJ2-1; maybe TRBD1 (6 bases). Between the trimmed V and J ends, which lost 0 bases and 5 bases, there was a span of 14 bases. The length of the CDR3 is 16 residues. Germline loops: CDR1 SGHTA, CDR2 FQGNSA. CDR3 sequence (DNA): TGTGCCAGCAGCTTAGCTGTGGGCAAGGGGGACAATGAGCAGTTCTTC. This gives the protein CASSLAVGKGDNEQFF.

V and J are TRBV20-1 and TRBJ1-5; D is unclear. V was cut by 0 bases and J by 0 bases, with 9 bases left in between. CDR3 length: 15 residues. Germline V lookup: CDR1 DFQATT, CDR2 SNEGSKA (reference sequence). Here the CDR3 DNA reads TGCAGTGCTAGAGATCCCGAATATAGCAATCAGCCCCAGCATTTT. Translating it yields CSARDPEYSNQPQHF.

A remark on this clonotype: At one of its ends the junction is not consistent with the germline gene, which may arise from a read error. CDR3: CTSTQYSGGTDNEQFF. DNA of the CDR3: TGTACCAGCACCCAGTATAGCGGGGGGACCGACAATGAGCAGTTCTTC. V usage is TRBV27 and J usage is TRBJ2-1; 10 nucleotides align to TRBD2. The CDR3 is made up of 16 amino acids. Per the germline V gene, CDR1 is MNHEY and CDR2 is SMNVEV (reference sequence).

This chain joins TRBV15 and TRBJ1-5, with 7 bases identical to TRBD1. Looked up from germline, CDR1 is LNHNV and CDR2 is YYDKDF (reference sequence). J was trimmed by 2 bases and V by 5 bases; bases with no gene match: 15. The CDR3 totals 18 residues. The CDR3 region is CATSPSASTTGGNQPQHF. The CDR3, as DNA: TGTGCCACCAGCCCGAGCGCTTCCACTACAGGGGGCAATCAGCCCCAGCATTTT.

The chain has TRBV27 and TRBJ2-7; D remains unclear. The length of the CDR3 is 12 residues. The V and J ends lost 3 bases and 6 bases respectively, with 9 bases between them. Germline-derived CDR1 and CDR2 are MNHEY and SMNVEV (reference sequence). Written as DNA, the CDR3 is TGTGCCAGCAGTTTCAGTAAAGGCGAGCAGTACTTC. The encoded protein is CASSFSKGEQYF.

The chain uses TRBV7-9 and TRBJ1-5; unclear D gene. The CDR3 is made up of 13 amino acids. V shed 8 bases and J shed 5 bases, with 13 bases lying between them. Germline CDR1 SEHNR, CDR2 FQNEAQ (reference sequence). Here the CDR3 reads CASGWGEDQPQHF. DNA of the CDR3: TGTGCCAGCGGTTGGGGTGAGGATCAGCCCCAGCATTTT. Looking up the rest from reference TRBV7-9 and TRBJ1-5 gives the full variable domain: DTGVSQNPRHKITKRGQNVTFRCDPISEHNRLYWYRQTLGQGPEFLTYFQNEAQLEKSRLLSDRFSAERPKGSFSTLEIQRTEQGDSAMYLCASGWGEDQPQHFGDGTRLSIL.

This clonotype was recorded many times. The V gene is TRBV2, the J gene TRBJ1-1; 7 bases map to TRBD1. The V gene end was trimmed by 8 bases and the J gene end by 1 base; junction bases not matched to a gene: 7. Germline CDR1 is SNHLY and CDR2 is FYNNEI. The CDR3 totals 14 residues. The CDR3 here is CASSRQGRNTEAFF. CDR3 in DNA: TGTGCCAGCTCTCGACAGGGAAGGAACACTGAAGCTTTCTTT. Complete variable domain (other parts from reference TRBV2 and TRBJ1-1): EPEVTQTPSHQVTQMGQEVILRCVPISNHLYFYWYRQILGQKVEFLVSFYNNEISEKSEIFDDQFSVERPDGSNFTLKIRSTKLEDSAMYFCASSRQGRNTEAFFGQGTRLTVV.

The CDR3 region is CASSSEVGTQRDTQYF. DNA of the CDR3: TGTGCCAGTAGTAGTGAGGTCGGGACCCAACGAGATACGCAGTATTTT. The rearrangement uses TRBV19 and TRBJ2-3; either TRBD1 or TRBD2 may fit D (5 bases each). The germline V gene encodes CDR1 LNHDA and CDR2 SQIVND (reference sequence). This CDR3 is 16 amino acids long. Trimming left V 4 bases short and J 5 bases short, with 19 bases between.

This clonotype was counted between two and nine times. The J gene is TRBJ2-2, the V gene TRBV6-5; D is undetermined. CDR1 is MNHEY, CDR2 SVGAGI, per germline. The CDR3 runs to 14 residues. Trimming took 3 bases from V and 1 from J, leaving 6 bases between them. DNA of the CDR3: TGTGCCAGCAGTTATTCGAGGAACACCGGGGAGCTGTTTTTT. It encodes CASSYSRNTGELFF.

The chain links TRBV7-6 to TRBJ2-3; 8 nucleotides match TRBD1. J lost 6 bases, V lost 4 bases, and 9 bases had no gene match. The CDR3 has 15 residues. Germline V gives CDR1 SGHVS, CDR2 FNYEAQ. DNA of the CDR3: TGTGCCAGCAGCTCCGGACAGGGTGCCGTGGATACGCAGTATTTT. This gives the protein CASSSGQGAVDTQYF.

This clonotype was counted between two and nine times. This CDR3 is CASSVGTANYNEQFF. DNA for the CDR3: TGTGCCAGCAGCGTAGGGACAGCGAACTACAATGAGCAGTTCTTC. This sequence joins TRBV9 and TRBJ2-1; tentatively, D is TRBD1 (6 bases). The CDR3 sequence is 15 residues long. Deletions cut 0 bases from V and 3 bases from J, with 10 bases between. In germline, CDR1 is SGDLS, CDR2 YYNGEE.

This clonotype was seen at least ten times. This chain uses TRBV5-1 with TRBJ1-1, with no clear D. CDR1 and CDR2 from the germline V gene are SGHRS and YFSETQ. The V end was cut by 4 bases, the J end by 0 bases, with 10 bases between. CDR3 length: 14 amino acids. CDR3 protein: CASSPDAMNTEAFF. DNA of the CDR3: TGCGCCAGCAGCCCGGACGCAATGAACACTGAAGCTTTCTTT.

CDR3 protein: CASSLEGHQEGYEQYF. The CDR3 DNA follows: TGTGCCAGCAGCTTAGAGGGCCACCAAGAGGGATACGAGCAGTACTTC. The chain has TRBV13 and TRBJ2-7; possibly TRBD2 for D (5 bases). The CDR3 is 16 residues long. The V gene's germline CDR1 is PRHDT and CDR2 FYEKMQ (reference sequence). Trimming left V 1 base short and J 4 bases short, with 17 bases between.